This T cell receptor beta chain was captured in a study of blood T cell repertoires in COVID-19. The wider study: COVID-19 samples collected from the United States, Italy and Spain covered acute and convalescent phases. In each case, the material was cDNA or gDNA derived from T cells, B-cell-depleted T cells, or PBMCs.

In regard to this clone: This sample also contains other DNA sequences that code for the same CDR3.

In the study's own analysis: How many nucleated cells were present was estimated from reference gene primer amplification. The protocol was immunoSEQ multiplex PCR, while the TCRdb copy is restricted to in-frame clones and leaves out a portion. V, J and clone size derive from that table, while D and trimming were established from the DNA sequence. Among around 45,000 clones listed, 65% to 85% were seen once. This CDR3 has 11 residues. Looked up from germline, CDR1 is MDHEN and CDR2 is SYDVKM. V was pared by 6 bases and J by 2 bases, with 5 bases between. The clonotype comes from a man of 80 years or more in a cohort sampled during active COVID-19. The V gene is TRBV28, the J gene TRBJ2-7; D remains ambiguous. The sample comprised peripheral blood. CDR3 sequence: CASSQTYEQYF. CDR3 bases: TGTGCCAGCAGCCAAACCTACGAGCAGTACTTC.